This TCR beta chain was documented in a study of shared T cell receptors in the human thymus. The table came from immunoSEQ multiplex PCR; TCRdb's copy has only in-frame clones and leaves some out. The sample has about 710,000 clones, roughly 86% seen once. The data were also submitted as part of a second study, on human thymus T cells. That study adds: Donors consisted of healthy Finnish infants (having corrective surgery for congenital heart defects). The thymus tissue came from resections taken during corrective heart surgery. Across thymic and blood repertoires, the usage of V and J genes appeared to be biased. Thymic repertoires from unrelated individuals overlapped highly, related research reported.

The specimen was thymocytes. This TCR derives from a boy less than two years old with a congenital heart defect.

As DNA, the CDR3 is TGCGCCAGCAGCTCCAGACAGGGGTTCTACGAGCAGTACTTC. Protein: CASSSRQGFYEQYF. This chain uses TRBV5-1 with TRBJ2-7, with 8 bases lining up with TRBD1. Germline V CDR1 and CDR2: SGHRS, YFSETQ. Trimming took 3 bases from V and 3 from J; bases not matched to a gene: 5. The CDR3 is 14 residues long.